This T cell receptor (beta chain) was documented in a study of radiation and T cells in renal cell carcinoma. In germline, CDR1 is GTSNPN, CDR2 SVGIG (reference sequence). The CDR3 contains 15 residues. V was shortened by 1 base and J by 7 bases, with 16 bases between the two germline ends. The sample's time point: baseline pretreatment blood. The treatment denotes: 15 Gy SBRT to primary tumor, nephrectomy 4 weeks later. Clear cell pathology was present in this patient's renal cell carcinoma. The protocol was immunoSEQ multiplex PCR, while the TCRdb copy is restricted to in-frame clones and leaves out a portion. The sample comprises tens of thousands of clones, over 70% of which are singletons, and 6% to 8% rests with the top ten.

The source is a man between 60 and 70 years old with renal cell carcinoma. This material consisted of blood, taken from a patient whose treatment included radiotherapy and nephrectomy. The J gene is TRBJ1-4, the V gene TRBV30; D not resolved. The CDR3 bases are TGTGCCTGGAGTGCCGGTGAGGGAGGACTTGAAAAACTGTTTTTT. It is translated as CAWSAGEGGLEKLFF.